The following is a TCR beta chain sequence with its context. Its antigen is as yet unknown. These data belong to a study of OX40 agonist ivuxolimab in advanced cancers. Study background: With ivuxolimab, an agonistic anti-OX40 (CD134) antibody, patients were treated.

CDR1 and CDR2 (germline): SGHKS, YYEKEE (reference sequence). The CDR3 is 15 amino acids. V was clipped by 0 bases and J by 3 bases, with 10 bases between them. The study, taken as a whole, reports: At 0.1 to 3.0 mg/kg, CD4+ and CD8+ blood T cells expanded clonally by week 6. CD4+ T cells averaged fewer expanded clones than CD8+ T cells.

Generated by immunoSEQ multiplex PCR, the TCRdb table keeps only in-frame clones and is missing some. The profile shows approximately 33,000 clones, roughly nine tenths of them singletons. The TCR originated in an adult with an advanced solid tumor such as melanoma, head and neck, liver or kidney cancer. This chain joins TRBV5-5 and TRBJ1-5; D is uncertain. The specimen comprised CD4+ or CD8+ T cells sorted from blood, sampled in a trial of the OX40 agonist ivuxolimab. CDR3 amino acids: CASSLATPANQPQHF. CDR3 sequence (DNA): TGTGCCAGCAGCTTGGCGACCCCGGCCAATCAGCCCCAGCATTTT.